This section outlines one TCR beta chain sequence together with its context. The antigen remains undetermined. The CDR3 has 11 amino acids. Trimming took off 7 bases at V and 5 bases at J, with 9 bases between the two ends. Germline V gene lookup returns CDR1 SQVTM and CDR2 ANQGSEA. This specimen comes from a study of beta chain features in type 1 diabetes. Reverse transcription of all isolated RNA meant that expressed TCRB transcripts were sequenced. TCRdb keeps only in-frame clones here, not all; method: immunoSEQ multiplex PCR. The table includes more than 250,000 clones, roughly 22% detected once. Study-wide findings and caveats: Significant though moderate, a shortening of TCRB CDR3s appeared in all four CD4+ subsets of Type 1 diabetes patients. Cells with high TCR expression could be over-represented by cDNA sequencing.

This clonotype was obtained from a woman in her forties with type 1 diabetes. Input material: naive CD4+ T cells from blood. This sequence joins TRBV29-1 and TRBJ2-1, with D hard to call. CDR3: CSAAIDNEQFF. The CDR3 bases are TGCAGCGCCGCGATCGACAATGAGCAGTTCTTC.